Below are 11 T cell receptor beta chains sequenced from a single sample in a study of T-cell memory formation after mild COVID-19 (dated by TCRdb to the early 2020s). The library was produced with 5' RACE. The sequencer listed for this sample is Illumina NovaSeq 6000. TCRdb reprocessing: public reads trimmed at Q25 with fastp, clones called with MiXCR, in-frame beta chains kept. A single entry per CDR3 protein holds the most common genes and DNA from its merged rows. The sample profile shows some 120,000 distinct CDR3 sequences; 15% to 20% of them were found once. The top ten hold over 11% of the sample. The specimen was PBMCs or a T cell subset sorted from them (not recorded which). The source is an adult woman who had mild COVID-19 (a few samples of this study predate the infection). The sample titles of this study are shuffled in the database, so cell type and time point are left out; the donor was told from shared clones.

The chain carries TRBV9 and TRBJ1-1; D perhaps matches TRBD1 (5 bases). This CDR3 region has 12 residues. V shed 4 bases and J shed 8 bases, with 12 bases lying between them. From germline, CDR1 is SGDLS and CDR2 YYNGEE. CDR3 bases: TGTGCCAGCAGCACTTCAGGGTCCGAAGCTTTCTTT. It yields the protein CASSTSGSEAFF.

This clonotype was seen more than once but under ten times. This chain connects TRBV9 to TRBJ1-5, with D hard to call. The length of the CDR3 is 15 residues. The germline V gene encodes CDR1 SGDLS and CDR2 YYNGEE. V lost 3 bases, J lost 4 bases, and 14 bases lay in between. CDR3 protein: CASSEGSLANQPQHF. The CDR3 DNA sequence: TGTGCCAGCAGCGAGGGTTCCCTTGCGAATCAGCCCCAGCATTTT.

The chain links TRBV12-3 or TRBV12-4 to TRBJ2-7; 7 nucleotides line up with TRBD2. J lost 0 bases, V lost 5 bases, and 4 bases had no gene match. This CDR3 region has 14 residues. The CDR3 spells CASSRGLDSYEQYF. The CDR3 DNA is TGTGCCAGCAGTAGAGGACTAGACTCCTACGAGCAGTACTTC.

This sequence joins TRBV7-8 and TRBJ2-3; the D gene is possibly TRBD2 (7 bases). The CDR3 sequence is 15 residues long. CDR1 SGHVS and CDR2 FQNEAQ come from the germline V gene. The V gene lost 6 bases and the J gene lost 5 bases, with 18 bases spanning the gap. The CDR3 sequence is CASRPMRGLGDTQYF. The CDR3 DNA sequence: TGTGCCAGCAGGCCGATGCGGGGGCTTGGAGATACGCAGTATTTT.

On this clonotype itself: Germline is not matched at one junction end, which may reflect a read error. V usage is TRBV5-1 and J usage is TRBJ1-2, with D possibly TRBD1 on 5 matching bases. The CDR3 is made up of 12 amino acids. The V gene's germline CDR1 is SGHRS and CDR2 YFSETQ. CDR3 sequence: CASSWTGGLSSF. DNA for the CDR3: TGCGCCAGCAGCTGGACCGGGGGACTGAGCTCCTTC.

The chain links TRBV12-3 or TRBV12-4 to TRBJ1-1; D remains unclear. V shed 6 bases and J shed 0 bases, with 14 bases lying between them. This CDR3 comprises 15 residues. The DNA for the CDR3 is TGTGCCAGCAGGCCCGACGGACGGTTGAACACTGAAGCTTTCTTT. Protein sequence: CASRPDGRLNTEAFF.

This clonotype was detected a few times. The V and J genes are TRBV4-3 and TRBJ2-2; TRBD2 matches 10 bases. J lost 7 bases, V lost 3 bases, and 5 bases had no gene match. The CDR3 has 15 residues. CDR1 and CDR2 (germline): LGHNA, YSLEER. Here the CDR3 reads CASSQRGLASGELFF. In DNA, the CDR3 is TGCGCCAGCAGCCAGAGGGGACTAGCGAGCGGGGAGCTGTTTTTT.

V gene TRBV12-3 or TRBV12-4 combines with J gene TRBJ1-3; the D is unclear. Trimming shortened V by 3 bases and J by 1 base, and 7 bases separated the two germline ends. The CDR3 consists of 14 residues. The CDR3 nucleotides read TGTGCCAGCAGTTTTGCAGGATCTGGAAACACCATATATTTT. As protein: CASSFAGSGNTIYF.

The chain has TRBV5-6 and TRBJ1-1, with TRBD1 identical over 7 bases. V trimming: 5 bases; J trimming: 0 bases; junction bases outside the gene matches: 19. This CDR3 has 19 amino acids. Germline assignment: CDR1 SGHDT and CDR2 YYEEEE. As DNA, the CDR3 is TGTGCCAGCAGTGCCGTCGTCGGACAGGAAAGTGCTCTGAACACTGAAGCTTTCTTT. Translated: CASSAVVGQESALNTEAFF.

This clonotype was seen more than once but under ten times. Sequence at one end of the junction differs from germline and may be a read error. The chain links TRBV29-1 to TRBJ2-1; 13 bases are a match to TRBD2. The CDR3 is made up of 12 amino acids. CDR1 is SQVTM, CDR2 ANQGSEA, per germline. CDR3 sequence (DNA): TGCAGCGTTGAAGGGGGCGGGACTAGCGGGGTCTTC. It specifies CSVEGGGTSGVF.

The CDR3 is CSARIWQGLTYEQYF. The DNA of the CDR3 is TGCAGTGCTAGAATTTGGCAGGGACTGACCTACGAGCAGTACTTC. This rearrangement joins TRBV20-1 to TRBJ2-7, with D possibly being TRBD2 (6 bases). The V gene's germline CDR1 is DFQATT and CDR2 SNEGSKA (reference sequence). V lost 2 bases, J lost 2 bases, and 16 bases lay in between. The CDR3 contains 15 residues.